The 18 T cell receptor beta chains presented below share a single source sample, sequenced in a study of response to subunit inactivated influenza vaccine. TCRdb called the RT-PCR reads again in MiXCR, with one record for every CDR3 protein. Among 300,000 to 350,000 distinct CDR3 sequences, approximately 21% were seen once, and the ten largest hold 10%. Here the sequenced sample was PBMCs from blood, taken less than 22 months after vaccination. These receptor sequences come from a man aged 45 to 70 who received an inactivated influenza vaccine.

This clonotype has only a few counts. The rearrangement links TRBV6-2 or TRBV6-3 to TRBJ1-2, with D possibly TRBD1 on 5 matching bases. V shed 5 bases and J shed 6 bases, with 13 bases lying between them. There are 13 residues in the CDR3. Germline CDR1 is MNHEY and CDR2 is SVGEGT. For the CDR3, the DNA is TGTGCCAGCAGTATCCGGACGACAGATGGCTACACCTTC. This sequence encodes CASSIRTTDGYTF.

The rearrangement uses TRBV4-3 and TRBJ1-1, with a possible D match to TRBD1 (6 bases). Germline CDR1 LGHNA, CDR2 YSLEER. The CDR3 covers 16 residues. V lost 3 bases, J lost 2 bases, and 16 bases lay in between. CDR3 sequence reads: CASSHASGRGNTEAFF. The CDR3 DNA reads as TGCGCCAGCAGCCACGCCTCGGGCAGGGGAAACACTGAAGCTTTCTTT.

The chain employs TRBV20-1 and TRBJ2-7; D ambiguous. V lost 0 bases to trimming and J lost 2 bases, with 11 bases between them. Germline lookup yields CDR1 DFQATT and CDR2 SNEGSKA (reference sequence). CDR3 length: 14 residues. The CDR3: CSARDARSTYEQYF. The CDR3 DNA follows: TGCAGTGCTAGAGACGCGCGATCAACCTACGAGCAGTACTTC.

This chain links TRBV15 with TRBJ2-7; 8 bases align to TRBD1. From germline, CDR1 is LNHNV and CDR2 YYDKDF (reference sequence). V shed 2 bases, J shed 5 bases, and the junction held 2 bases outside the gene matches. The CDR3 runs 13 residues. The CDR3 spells CATSRQGADEQYF. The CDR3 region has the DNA TGTGCCACCAGCAGACAGGGGGCTGACGAGCAGTACTTC. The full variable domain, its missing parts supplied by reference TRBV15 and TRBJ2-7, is DAMVIQNPRYQVTQFGKPVTLSCSQTLNHNVMYWYQQKSSQAPKLLFHYYDKDFNNEADTPDNFQSRRPNTSFCFLDIRSPGLGDTAMYLCATSRQGADEQYFGPGTRLTVT.

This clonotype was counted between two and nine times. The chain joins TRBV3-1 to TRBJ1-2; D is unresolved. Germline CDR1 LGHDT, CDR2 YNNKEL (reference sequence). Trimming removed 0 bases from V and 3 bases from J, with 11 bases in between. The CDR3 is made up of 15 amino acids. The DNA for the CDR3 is TGTGCCAGCAGCCAAGATATAAAGCGGCACTATGGCTACACCTTC. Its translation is CASSQDIKRHYGYTF.

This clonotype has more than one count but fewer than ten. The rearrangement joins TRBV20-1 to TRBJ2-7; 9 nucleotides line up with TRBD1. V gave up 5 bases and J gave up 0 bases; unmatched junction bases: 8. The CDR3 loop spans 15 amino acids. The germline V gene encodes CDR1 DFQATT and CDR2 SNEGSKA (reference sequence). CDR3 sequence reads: CSAPDRGSSSYEQYF. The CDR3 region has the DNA TGCAGTGCTCCCGACAGGGGGTCAAGCTCCTACGAGCAGTACTTC.

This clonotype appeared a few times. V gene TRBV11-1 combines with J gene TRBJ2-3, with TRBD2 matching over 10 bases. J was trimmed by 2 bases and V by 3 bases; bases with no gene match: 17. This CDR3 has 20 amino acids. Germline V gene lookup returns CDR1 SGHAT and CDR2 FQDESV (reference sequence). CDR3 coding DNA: TGTGCCAGCAGCTTTCCACGCGCTAGCGGGGGCCCAGTCTACACAGATACGCAGTATTTT. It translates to CASSFPRASGGPVYTDTQYF.

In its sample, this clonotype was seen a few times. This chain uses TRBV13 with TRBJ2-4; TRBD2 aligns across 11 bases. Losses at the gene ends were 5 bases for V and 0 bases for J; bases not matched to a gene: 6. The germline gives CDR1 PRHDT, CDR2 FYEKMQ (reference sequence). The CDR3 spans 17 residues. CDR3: CASSLGLAVVAKNIQYF. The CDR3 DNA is TGTGCCAGCAGCCTGGGACTAGCGGTAGTAGCCAAAAACATTCAGTACTTC. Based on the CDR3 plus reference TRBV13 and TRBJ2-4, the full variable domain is AAGVIQSPRHLIKEKRETATLKCYPIPRHDTVYWYQQGPGQDPQFLISFYEKMQSDKGSIPDRFSAQQFSDYHSELNMSSLELGDSALYFCASSLGLAVVAKNIQYFGAGTRLSVL.

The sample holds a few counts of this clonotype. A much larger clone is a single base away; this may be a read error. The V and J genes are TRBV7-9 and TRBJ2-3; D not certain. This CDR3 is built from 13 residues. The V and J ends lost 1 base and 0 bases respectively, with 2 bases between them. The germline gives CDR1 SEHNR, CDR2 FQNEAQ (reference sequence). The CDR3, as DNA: TGTGCCAGCAGCTTAGTTAGCACAGATACGCAGTATTTT. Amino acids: CASSLVSTDTQYF. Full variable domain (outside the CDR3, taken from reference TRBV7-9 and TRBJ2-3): DTGVSQNPRHKITKRGQNVTFRCDPISEHNRLYWYRQTLGQGPEFLTYFQNEAQLEKSRLLSDRFSAERPKGSFSTLEIQRTEQGDSAMYLCASSLVSTDTQYFGPGTRLTVL.

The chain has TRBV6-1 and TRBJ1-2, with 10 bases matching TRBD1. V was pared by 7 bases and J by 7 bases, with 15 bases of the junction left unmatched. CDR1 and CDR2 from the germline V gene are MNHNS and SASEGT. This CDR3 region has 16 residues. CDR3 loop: CASTSRDRGRGVGYTF. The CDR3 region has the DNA TGTGCCAGCACCTCCCGGGACAGGGGTAGAGGGGTTGGCTACACCTTC.

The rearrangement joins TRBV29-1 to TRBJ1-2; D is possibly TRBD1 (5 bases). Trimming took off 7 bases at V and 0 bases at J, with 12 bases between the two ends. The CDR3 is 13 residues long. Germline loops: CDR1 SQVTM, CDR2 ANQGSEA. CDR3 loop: CSAETVSNYGYTF. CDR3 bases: TGCAGCGCCGAGACAGTTTCTAACTATGGCTACACCTTC.

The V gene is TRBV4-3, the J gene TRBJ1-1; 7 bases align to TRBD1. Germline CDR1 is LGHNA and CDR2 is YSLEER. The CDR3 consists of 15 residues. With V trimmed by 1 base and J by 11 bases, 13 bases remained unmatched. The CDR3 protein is CASSQALGKGAVAFF. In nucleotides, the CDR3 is TGCGCCAGCAGCCAAGCTTTAGGGAAGGGGGCGGTCGCTTTCTTT.

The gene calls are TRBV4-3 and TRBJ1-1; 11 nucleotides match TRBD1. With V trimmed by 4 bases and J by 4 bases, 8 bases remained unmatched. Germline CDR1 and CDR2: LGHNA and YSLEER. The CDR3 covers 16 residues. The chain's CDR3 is CASSPNTGTGGTEAFF. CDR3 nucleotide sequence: TGCGCCAGCAGCCCTAACACCGGGACAGGGGGCACTGAAGCTTTCTTT.

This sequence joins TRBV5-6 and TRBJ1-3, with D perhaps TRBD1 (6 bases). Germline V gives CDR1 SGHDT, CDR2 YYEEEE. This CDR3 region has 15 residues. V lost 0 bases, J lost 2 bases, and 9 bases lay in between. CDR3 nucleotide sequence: TGTGCCAGCAGCTTGGTGGGGACACCTGGAAACACCATATATTTT. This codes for CASSLVGTPGNTIYF. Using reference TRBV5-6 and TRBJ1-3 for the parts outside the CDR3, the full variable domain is DAGVTQSPTHLIKTRGQQVTLRCSPKSGHDTVSWYQQALGQGPQFIFQYYEEEERQRGNFPDRFSGHQFPNYSSELNVNALLLGDSALYLCASSLVGTPGNTIYFGEGSWLTVV.

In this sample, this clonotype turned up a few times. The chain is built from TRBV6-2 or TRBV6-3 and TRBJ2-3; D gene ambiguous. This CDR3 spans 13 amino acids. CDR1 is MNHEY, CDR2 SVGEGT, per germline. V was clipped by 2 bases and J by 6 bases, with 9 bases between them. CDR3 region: CASSYGRADTQYF. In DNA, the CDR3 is TGTGCCAGCAGTTACGGCCGGGCTGATACGCAGTATTTT.

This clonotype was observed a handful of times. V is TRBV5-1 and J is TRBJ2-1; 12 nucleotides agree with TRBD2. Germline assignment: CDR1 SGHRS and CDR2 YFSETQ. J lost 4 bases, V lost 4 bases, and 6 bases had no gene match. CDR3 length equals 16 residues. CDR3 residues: CASSMTSGGKYNEQFF. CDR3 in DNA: TGCGCCAGCAGCATGACTAGCGGGGGCAAATACAATGAGCAGTTCTTC.

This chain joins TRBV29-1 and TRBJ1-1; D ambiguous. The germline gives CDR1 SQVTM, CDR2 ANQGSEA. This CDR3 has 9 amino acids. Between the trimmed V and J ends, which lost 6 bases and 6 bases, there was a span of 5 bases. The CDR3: CSVGPEAFF. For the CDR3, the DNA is TGCAGCGTCGGCCCTGAAGCTTTCTTT.

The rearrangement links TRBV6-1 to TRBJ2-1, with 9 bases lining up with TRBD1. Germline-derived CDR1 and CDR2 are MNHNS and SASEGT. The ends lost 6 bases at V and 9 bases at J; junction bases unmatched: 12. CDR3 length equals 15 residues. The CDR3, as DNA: TGTGCCAGCAGCCTAACAGGGGGCCGGGTCAGTGAGCAGTTCTTC. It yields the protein CASSLTGGRVSEQFF.